The 2 T cell receptor beta chains given below trace back to one sample, sequenced in a study of blood T cells in healthy people across ages. Combining a sample-barcoded 5' primer with a J-beta primer mix, a second PCR ran for roughly 6 to 12 cycles. TCRdb reprocessed the 5' RACE reads with MiXCR, giving one entry per CDR3 protein. The table includes fewer than 700,000 distinct CDR3 sequences, over 40% detected once. Sequenced material: blood. These receptors all stem from a man aged 80 or over in good health.

This clonotype has more than one count but fewer than ten. The chain employs TRBV10-3 and TRBJ1-1; TRBD1 might be the D (5 bases). Germline loops: CDR1 ENHRY, CDR2 SYGVKD. The CDR3 is 13 residues long. The V end was cut by 8 bases, the J end by 0 bases, with 10 bases between. CDR3 in amino acids: CAISGTMNTEAFF. The CDR3 nucleotides read TGTGCCATCTCGGGGACCATGAACACTGAAGCTTTCTTT.

The chain carries TRBV5-8 and TRBJ2-7; D is undetermined. The CDR3 runs to 13 residues. Germline values: CDR1 SGHTS, CDR2 YDEGEE. V was trimmed by 2 bases and J by 3 bases, leaving 9 bases between them. Here the CDR3 reads CASSFSRVYEQYF. The DNA of the CDR3 is TGTGCCAGCAGCTTTAGTCGGGTCTACGAGCAGTACTTC.